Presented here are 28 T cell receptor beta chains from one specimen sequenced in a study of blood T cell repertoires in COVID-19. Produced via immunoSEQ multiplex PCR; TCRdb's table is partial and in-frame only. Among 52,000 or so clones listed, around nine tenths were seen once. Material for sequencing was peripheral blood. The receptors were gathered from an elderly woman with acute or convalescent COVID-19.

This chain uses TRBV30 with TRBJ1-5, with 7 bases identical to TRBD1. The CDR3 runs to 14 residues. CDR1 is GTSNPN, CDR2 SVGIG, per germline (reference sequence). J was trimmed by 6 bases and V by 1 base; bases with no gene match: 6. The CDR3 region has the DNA TGTGCCTGGAGTGCGGGGACAGACGGTCAGCCCCAGCATTTT. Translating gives CAWSAGTDGQPQHF. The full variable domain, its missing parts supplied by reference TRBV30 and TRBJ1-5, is SQTIHQWPATLVQPVGSPLSLECTVEGTSNPNLYWYRQAAGRGLQLLFYSVGIGQISSEVPQNLSASRPQDRQFILSSKKLLLSDSGFYLCAWSAGTDGQPQHFGDGTRLSIL.

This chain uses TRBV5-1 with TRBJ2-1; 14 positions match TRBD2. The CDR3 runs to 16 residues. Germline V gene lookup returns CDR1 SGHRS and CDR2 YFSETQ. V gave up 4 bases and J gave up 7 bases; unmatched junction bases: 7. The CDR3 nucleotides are TGCGCCAGCAGCGGATTGGGACTAGCGGGAGCTAATGAGCAGTTCTTC. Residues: CASSGLGLAGANEQFF.

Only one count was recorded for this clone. The CDR3 DNA reads TGTGCCAGCAGCCAACTGCCGGGACTAGCGGGACAAGATACGCAGTATTTT. This sequence encodes CASSQLPGLAGQDTQYF. This chain uses TRBV3-1 (or the pseudogene TRBV3-2) with TRBJ2-3; 13 bases match TRBD2. This CDR3 has 17 residues. CDR1 is LGHDT, CDR2 YNNKEL, per germline (reference sequence). The J segment lost 5 bases and the V segment lost 2 bases, leaving 7 bases of the junction unmatched.

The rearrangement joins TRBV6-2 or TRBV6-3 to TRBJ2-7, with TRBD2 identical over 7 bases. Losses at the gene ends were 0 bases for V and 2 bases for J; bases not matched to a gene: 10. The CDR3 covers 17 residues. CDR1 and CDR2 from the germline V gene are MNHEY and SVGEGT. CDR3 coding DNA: TGTGCCAGCAGTTACTCTTTCCGGGCTAGCGGCCCCTACGAGCAGTACTTC. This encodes CASSYSFRASGPYEQYF.

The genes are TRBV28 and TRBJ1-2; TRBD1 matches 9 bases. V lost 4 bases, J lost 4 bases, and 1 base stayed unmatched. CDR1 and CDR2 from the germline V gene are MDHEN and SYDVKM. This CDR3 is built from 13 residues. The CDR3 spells CASSWDRAYGYTF. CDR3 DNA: TGTGCCAGCAGTTGGGACAGGGCCTATGGCTACACCTTC.

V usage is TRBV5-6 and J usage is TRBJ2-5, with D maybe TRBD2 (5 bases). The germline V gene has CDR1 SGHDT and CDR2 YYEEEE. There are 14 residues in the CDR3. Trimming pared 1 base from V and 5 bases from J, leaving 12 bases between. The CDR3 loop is CASSLFTRSETQYF. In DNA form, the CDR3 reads TGTGCCAGCAGCTTGTTCACTAGGTCGGAGACCCAGTACTTC.

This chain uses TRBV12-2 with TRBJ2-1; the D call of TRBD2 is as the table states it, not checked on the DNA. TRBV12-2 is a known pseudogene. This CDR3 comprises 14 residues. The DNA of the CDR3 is TGTGCAAGTCGCAGACGGAGCTCCTACAATGAGCAGTTCTTC. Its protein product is CASRRRSSYNEQFF.

The CDR3 loop is CASNAGAENIQYF. CDR3 bases: TGCGCCAGCAATGCAGGGGCGGAAAACATTCAGTACTTC. The rearrangement links TRBV5-1 to TRBJ2-4, with D possibly matching TRBD1 (6 bases). There are 13 residues in the CDR3. Germline assignment: CDR1 SGHRS and CDR2 YFSETQ. V shed 6 bases and J shed 5 bases, with 12 bases lying between them.

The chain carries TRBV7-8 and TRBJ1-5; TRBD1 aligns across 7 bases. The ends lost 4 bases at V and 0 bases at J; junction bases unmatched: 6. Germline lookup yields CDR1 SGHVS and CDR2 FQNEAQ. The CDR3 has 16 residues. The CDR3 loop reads CASSSGQANSNQPQHF. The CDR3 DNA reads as TGTGCCAGCAGCTCCGGACAGGCAAATAGCAATCAGCCCCAGCATTTT.

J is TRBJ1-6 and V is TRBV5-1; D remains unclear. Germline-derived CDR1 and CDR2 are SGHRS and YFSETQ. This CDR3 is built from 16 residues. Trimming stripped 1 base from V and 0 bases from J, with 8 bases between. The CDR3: CASSLSGSSYNSPLHF. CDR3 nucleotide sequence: TGCGCCAGCAGCTTGTCGGGGAGCTCCTATAATTCACCCCTCCACTTT.

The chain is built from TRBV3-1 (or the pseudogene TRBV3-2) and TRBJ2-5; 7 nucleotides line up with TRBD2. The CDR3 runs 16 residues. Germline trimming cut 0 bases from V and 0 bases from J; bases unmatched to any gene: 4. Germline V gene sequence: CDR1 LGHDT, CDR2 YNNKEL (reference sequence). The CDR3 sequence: CASSQDSLADQETQYF. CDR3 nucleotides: TGTGCCAGCAGCCAAGATTCGCTAGCGGACCAAGAGACCCAGTACTTC.

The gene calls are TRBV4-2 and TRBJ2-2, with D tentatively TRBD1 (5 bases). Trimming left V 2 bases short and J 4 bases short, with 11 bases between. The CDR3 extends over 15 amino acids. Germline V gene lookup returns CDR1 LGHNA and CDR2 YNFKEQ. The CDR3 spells CASSQTEQGTGELFF. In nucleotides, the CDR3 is TGTGCCAGCAGCCAAACCGAGCAGGGCACCGGGGAGCTGTTTTTT.

The CDR3 spells CASSLVSGGDYEQYF. CDR3 sequence (DNA): TGTGCCAGCAGCTTAGTGTCCGGGGGAGACTACGAGCAGTACTTC. The chain combines TRBV7-2 with TRBJ2-7; TRBD2 might be the D (6 bases). Trimming shortened V by 1 base and J by 3 bases, and 13 bases separated the two germline ends. CDR1 is SGHTA, CDR2 FQGNSA, per germline. This CDR3 contains 15 residues.

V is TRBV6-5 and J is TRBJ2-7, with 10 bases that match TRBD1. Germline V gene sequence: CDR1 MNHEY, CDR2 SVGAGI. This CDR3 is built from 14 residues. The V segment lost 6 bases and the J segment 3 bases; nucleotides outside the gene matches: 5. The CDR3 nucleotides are TGTGCCAGCAGGGCCCGGACAGGGGGCTACGAGCAGTACTTC. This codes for CASRARTGGYEQYF.

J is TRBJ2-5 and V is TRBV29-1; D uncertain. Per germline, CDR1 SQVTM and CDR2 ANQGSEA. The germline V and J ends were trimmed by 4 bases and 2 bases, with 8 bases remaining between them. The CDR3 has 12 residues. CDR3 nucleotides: TGCAGCGTTGTCGGAGATCAAGAGACCCAGTACTTC. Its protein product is CSVVGDQETQYF.

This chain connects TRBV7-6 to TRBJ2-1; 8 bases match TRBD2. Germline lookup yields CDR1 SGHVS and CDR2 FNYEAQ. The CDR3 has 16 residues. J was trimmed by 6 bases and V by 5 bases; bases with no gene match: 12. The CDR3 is CASSVGMGLAGNEQFF. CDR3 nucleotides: TGTGCCAGCAGCGTCGGGATGGGGCTAGCGGGCAATGAGCAGTTCTTC.

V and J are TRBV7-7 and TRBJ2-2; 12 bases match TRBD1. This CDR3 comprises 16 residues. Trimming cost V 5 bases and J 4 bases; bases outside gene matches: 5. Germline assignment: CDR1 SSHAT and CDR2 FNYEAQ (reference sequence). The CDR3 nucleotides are TGTGCCAGCAGCCCCCGGGACAGGGGGCTCACCGGGGAGCTGTTTTTT. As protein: CASSPRDRGLTGELFF.

This CDR3 is CASSSPGPVCEQFF. DNA for the CDR3: TGTGCCAGCAGCTCACCGGGTCCCGTGTGTGAGCAGTTCTTC. The chain links TRBV7-9 to TRBJ2-1; D gene unclear. From germline, CDR1 is SEHNR and CDR2 FQNEAQ (reference sequence). Trimming left V 4 bases short and J 9 bases short, with 16 bases between. This CDR3 region has 14 residues.

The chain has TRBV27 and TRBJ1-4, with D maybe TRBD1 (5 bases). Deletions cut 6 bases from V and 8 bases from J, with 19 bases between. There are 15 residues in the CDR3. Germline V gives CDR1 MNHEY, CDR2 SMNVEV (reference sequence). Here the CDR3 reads CASSLLGLGGEKLFF. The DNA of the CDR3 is TGTGCCAGCAGCCTCTTGGGGCTTGGAGGGGAAAAACTGTTTTTT.

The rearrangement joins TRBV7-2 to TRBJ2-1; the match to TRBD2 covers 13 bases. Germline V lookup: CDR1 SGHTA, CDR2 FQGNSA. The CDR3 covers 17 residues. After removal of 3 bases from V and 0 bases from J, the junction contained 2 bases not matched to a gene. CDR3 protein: CASSFRTSGGSYNEQFF. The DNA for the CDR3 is TGTGCCAGCAGCTTCCGGACTAGCGGGGGCTCCTACAATGAGCAGTTCTTC.

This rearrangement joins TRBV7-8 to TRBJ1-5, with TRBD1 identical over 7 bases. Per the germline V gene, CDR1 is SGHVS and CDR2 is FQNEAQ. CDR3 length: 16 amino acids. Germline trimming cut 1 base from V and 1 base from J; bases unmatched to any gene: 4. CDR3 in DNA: TGTGCCAGCAGCTTAGGGACAGGCACAAGCAATCAGCCCCAGCATTTT. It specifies CASSLGTGTSNQPQHF.

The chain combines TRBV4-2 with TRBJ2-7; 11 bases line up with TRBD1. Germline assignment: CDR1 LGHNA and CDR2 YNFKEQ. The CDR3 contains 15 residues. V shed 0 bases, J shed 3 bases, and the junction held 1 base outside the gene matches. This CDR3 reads CASSQEGTGGYEQYF. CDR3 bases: TGTGCCAGCAGCCAAGAAGGGACAGGGGGCTACGAGCAGTACTTC.

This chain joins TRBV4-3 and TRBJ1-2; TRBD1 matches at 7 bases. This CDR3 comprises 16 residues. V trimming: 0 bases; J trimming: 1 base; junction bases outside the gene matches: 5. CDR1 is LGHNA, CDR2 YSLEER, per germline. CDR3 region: CASSQDLAGGNYGYTF. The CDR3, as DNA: TGCGCCAGCAGCCAAGATCTTGCAGGGGGTAACTATGGCTACACCTTC.

The CDR3 DNA follows: TGCGCCAGCAGCTCCGATCCAGCGGGGCCGAGCTCCTACAATGAGCAGTTCTTC. This gives the protein CASSSDPAGPSSYNEQFF. The V gene is TRBV5-1, the J gene TRBJ2-1; 7 nucleotides align to TRBD2. With V trimmed by 3 bases and J by 0 bases, 12 bases remained unmatched. The CDR3 length is 18 residues. Germline CDR1 and CDR2: SGHRS and YFSETQ. Variable domain in full (rest from reference TRBV5-1 and TRBJ2-1): KAGVTQTPRYLIKTRGQQVTLSCSPISGHRSVSWYQQTPGQGLQFLFEYFSETQRNKGNFPGRFSGRQFSNSRSEMNVSTLELGDSALYLCASSSDPAGPSSYNEQFFGPGTRLTVL.

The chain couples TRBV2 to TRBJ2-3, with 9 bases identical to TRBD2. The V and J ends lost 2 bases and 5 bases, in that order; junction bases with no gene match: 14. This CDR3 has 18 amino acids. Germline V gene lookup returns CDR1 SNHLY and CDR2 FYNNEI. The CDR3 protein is CASSEYRDSGRVKDTQYF. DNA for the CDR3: TGTGCCAGCAGTGAATATCGGGATAGCGGGAGAGTTAAAGATACGCAGTATTTT.

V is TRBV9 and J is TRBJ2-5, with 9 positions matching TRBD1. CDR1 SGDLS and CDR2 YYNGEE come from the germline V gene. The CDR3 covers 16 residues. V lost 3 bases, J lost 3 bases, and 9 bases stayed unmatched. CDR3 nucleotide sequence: TGTGCCAGCAGCGCCGGAAGCGGGACAGGGAAAGAGACCCAGTACTTC. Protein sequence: CASSAGSGTGKETQYF.

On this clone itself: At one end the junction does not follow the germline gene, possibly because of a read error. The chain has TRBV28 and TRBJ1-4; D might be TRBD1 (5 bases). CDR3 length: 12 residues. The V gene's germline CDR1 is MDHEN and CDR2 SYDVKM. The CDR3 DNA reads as TGTGCCAGCAGGAATCAACCGGGACTACACATTTTT. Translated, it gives CASRNQPGLHIF.

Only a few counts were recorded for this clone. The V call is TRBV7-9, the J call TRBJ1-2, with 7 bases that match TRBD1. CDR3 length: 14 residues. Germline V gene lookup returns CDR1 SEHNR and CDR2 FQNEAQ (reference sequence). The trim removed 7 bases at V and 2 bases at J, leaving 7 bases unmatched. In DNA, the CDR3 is TGTGCCAGCATTATGACAGGGACGAACTATGGCTACACCTTC. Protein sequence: CASIMTGTNYGYTF.